The 13 T cell receptor beta chains given below trace back to one sample, sequenced in a study of blood T cells in healthy people across ages. Next came a second PCR, run for about 7 to 12 cycles, which used a sample-barcoded 5' primer along with a J-beta primer mix. MiXCR was run by TCRdb on the 5' RACE reads, yielding one entry per CDR3 protein. The table lists 1.5 million or so distinct CDR3 sequences, 42% of them singletons, with under 8% in the top ten. Sequenced material: blood. The receptors originated from a woman aged 18-29 years in good health.

The V gene is TRBV20-1, the J gene TRBJ1-1; D ambiguous. Trimming stripped 1 base from V and 4 bases from J, with 16 bases between. Germline loops: CDR1 DFQATT, CDR2 SNEGSKA (reference sequence). The CDR3 totals 15 residues. The CDR3 sequence: CSARAESHGVTEAFF. The CDR3 DNA reads TGCAGTGCTAGAGCAGAGTCCCACGGGGTCACTGAAGCTTTCTTT.

The chain uses TRBV6-5 and TRBJ2-7, with D perhaps TRBD1 or TRBD2 (5 bases each). The J call may be in error: the DNA end matches TRBJ2-5 better. The CDR3 totals 13 residues. Germline assignment: CDR1 MNHEY and CDR2 SVGAGI. As DNA, the CDR3 is TGTGCCAGCAGGGACTGGACACAAGAGACCCAGTACTTC. Translated: CASRDWTQETQYF.

The genes are TRBV30 and TRBJ2-4; D ambiguous. CDR1 is GTSNPN and CDR2 is SVGIG in the germline V gene (reference sequence). The V gene lost 1 base and the J gene lost 3 bases, with 10 bases spanning the gap. The CDR3 is made up of 14 amino acids. CDR3 bases: TGTGCCTGGAGTGCCCATATGGACAAAAACATTCAGTACTTC. It encodes CAWSAHMDKNIQYF.

DNA of the CDR3: TGCGCCAGCAGCCAAGAAAGGGGTGAGGTTTACGAGCAGTACTTC. It yields the protein CASSQERGEVYEQYF. This chain uses TRBV4-1 with TRBJ2-7, with D tentatively TRBD1 (5 bases). V was clipped by 0 bases and J by 4 bases, with 13 bases between them. Per the germline V gene, CDR1 is MGHRA and CDR2 is YSYEKL. CDR3 length: 15 amino acids.

This clonotype has just a few counts. This chain joins TRBV5-6 and TRBJ1-2; TRBD1 matches 7 bases. The germline V gene has CDR1 SGHDT and CDR2 YYEEEE. The CDR3 is 13 amino acids. Trimming took 3 bases from V and 3 from J; bases not matched to a gene: 2. The CDR3, as DNA: TGTGCCAGCAGCTCGGACAGGTACTATGGCTACACCTTC. Translating gives CASSSDRYYGYTF.

The chain joins TRBV27 to TRBJ1-5; perhaps TRBD1 as D (5 bases). This CDR3 is built from 16 residues. The V end lost 6 bases, the J end lost 1 base, and 16 bases lay between the germline ends. Germline V gene data show CDR1 as MNHEY and CDR2 as SMNVEV (reference sequence). The DNA of the CDR3 is TGTGCCAGCAGCCGATTTGGGGGAGCAAGCAATCAGCCCCAGCATTTT. This gives the protein CASSRFGGASNQPQHF.

The table lists this clonotype with a few counts. J is TRBJ2-7 and V is TRBV5-1, with 8 positions matching TRBD1. CDR1 SGHRS and CDR2 YFSETQ come from the germline V gene. The CDR3 has 15 amino acids. V dropped 0 bases and J dropped 5; count of bases not matched to a gene: 7. CDR3 sequence (DNA): TGCGCCAGCAGCTTGGAGGACAGGGATATCGACGAGCAGTACTTC. It yields the protein CASSLEDRDIDEQYF. Together with reference TRBV5-1 and TRBJ2-7, the CDR3 gives the full variable domain: KAGVTQTPRYLIKTRGQQVTLSCSPISGHRSVSWYQQTPGQGLQFLFEYFSETQRNKGNFPGRFSGRQFSNSRSEMNVSTLELGDSALYLCASSLEDRDIDEQYFGPGTRLTVT.

The table lists this clonotype with many counts. This sequence joins TRBV5-1 and TRBJ2-1, with D perhaps TRBD2 (5 bases). The CDR3 spans 15 residues. Deletions cut 0 bases from V and 2 bases from J, with 9 bases between. Looked up from germline, CDR1 is SGHRS and CDR2 is YFSETQ. The CDR3 protein is CASSLGGAAYNEQFF. The DNA of the CDR3 is TGCGCCAGCAGCTTGGGGGGAGCCGCCTACAATGAGCAGTTCTTC.

This clonotype was seen a handful of times. The V gene is TRBV12-5, the J gene TRBJ2-5; TRBD2 matches at 12 bases. CDR3 length: 17 residues. Germline-derived CDR1 and CDR2 are LGHNT and FRNRAP. V lost 1 base and J lost 5; bases outside the gene matches: 8. The CDR3 loop is CASGLGRLAGVSETQYF. In DNA, the CDR3 is TGTGCTAGTGGTTTGGGACGACTAGCGGGAGTTTCGGAGACCCAGTACTTC.

This clonotype was counted between two and nine times. This chain links TRBV3-1 with TRBJ2-1, with 12 bases fitting TRBD2. The ends lost 5 bases at V and 8 bases at J; junction bases unmatched: 7. CDR1 and CDR2 from the germline V gene are LGHDT and YNNKEL (reference sequence). The CDR3 covers 15 residues. Here the CDR3 DNA reads TGTGCCAGCAGCGCGACTAGCGGGAGTCCAGATGAGCAGTTCTTC. Its protein product is CASSATSGSPDEQFF.

The DNA of the CDR3 is TGCGCCAGCAGCCAAGGGTTGGCTAGCGGGGCCTACAATGAGCAGTTCTTC. It is translated as CASSQGLASGAYNEQFF. V and J are TRBV4-1 and TRBJ2-1; 9 bases align to TRBD2. The CDR3 has 17 residues. J lost 2 bases, V lost 1 base, and 6 bases had no gene match. Germline V gene sequence: CDR1 MGHRA, CDR2 YSYEKL.

This clonotype was counted only a few times. V and J are TRBV25-1 and TRBJ1-6, with 8 bases that match TRBD1. CDR3 size: 15 residues. Looked up from germline, CDR1 is MGHDK and CDR2 is SYGVNS. V lost 3 bases, J lost 5 bases, and 3 bases stayed unmatched. CDR3 region: CASSEDRVHNSPLHF. CDR3 nucleotides: TGTGCCAGCAGTGAGGACAGGGTCCATAATTCACCCCTCCACTTT.

In regard to this clonotype: Germline is not matched at one junction end, which may reflect a read error. As DNA, the CDR3 is TGTACCAGCAGCCCGACAGGGTCCACTGAAGCTTTCTTT. This sequence encodes CTSSPTGSTEAFF. V usage is TRBV11-2 and J usage is TRBJ1-1, with 7 bases fitting TRBD1. Germline CDR1 reads SGHAT; CDR2 reads FQNNGV. This CDR3 comprises 13 residues.